The rows below give T cell receptor beta chains drawn from one sample of a study of cytomegalovirus exposure and HLA in healthy donors. The method was immunoSEQ multiplex PCR; TCRdb's version includes in-frame clones alone and lacks a portion of them. The sample yields around 92,000 clones, roughly 74% seen once. Sequencing was performed on PBMCs. These TCRs come from a female donor in good health and CMV-seropositive. Both conserved end residues are part of each CDR3. Each record gives: J gene, V gene, D gene, CDR3 protein. D genes are given only for firm matches.

TRBJ2-7	TRBV11-2	-	CASSLDATQYF
TRBJ2-7	TRBV5-1	TRBD2	CASTGLASSEQYF
TRBJ2-3	TRBV20-1	-	CSATPDNTQYF
TRBJ2-7	TRBV5-4	-	CASSGYRSYEQYF
TRBJ2-7	TRBV29-1	-	CSVLTGNGYEQYF
TRBJ1-2	TRBV9	TRBD1	CASSERTGAEGYTF
TRBJ2-7	TRBV6-6	-	CASSPLYEQYF
TRBJ1-4	TRBV5-8	TRBD1	CASSLIPLDRAKLFF
TRBJ2-3	TRBV5-1	TRBD2	CASSLTTSGEAYTQYF
TRBJ2-2	TRBV6-5	-	CASSKIRAGTPELFF
TRBJ1-1	TRBV30	-	CAWHSDTWNTEAFF
TRBJ1-5	TRBV4-2	-	CASSQIFFGRDQPQHF
TRBJ2-6	TRBV9	-	CASNVGTPGESGANVLTF
TRBJ2-7	TRBV30	-	CAWSIIHEQYF
TRBJ1-4	TRBV30	-	CAWTGGTANEKLFF
TRBJ2-1	TRBV15	-	CATSRVEGYNEQFF